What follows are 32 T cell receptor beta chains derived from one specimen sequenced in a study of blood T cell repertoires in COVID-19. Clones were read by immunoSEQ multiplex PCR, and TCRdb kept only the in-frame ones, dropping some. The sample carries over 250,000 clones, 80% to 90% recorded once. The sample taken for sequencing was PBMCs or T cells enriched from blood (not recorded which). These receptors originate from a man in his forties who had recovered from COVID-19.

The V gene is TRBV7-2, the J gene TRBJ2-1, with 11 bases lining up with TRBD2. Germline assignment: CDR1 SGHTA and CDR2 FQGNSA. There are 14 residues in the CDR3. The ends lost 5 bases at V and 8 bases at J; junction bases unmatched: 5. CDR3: CASSILAGADEQFF. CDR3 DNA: TGTGCCAGCAGCATACTAGCGGGAGCAGATGAGCAGTTCTTC.

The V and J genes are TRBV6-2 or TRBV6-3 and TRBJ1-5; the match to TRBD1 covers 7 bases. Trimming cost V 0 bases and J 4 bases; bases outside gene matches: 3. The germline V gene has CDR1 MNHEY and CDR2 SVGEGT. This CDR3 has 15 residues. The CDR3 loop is CASSYSGTENQPQHF. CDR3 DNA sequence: TGTGCCAGCAGTTACTCGGGGACAGAGAATCAGCCCCAGCATTTT.

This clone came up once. CDR3 DNA: TGCGCCAGCAGCCAAGGGGGGGTCAATGAAAAACTGTTTTTT. Amino acids: CASSQGGVNEKLFF. This chain joins TRBV4-3 and TRBJ1-4; possible D gene TRBD1, 5 bases. The CDR3 is 14 residues long. The V end was cut by 1 base, the J end by 5 bases, with 8 bases between. The V gene's germline CDR1 is LGHNA and CDR2 YSLEER.

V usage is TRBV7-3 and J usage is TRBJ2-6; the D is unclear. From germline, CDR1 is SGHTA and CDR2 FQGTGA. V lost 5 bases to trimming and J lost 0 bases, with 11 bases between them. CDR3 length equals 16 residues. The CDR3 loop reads CASSNGPFSGANVLTF. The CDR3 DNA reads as TGTGCCAGCAGCAACGGTCCCTTCTCTGGGGCCAACGTCCTGACTTTC.

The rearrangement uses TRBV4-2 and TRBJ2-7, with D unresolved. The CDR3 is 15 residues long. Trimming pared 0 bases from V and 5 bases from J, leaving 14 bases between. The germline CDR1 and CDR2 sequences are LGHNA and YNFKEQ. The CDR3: CASSQETASSDEQYF. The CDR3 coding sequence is TGTGCCAGCAGCCAAGAGACTGCCTCCTCTGACGAGCAGTACTTC.

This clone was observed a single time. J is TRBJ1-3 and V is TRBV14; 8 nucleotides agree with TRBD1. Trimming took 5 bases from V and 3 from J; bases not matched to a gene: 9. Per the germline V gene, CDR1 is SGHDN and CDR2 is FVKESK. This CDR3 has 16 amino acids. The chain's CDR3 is CASSTLQGVFGNTIYF. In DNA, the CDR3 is TGTGCCAGCAGCACCTTACAGGGGGTTTTTGGAAACACCATATATTTT.

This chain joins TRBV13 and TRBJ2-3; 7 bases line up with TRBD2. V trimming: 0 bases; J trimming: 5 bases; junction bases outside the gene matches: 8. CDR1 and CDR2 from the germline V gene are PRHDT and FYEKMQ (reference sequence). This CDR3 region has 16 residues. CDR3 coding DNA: TGTGCCAGCAGCTTAGGGGGGAGGGCCTGGGGAGATACGCAGTATTTT. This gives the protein CASSLGGRAWGDTQYF.

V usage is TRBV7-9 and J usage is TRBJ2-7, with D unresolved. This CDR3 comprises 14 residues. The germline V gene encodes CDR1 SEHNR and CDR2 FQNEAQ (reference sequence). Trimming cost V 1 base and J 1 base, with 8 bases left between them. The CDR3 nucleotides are TGTGCCAGCAGCTTAGGAACAGAATCCTACGAGCAGTACTTC. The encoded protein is CASSLGTESYEQYF.

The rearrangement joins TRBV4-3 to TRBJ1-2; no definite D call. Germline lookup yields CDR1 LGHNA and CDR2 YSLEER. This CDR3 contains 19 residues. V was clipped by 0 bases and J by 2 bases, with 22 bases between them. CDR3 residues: CASSQDVQDSYGKNYGYTF. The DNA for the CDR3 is TGCGCCAGCAGCCAAGATGTTCAAGATTCGTACGGGAAAAACTATGGCTACACCTTC.

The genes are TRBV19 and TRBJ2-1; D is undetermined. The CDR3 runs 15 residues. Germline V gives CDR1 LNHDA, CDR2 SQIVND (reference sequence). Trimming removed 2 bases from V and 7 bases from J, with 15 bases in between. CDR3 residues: CASSIISSTRNEQFF. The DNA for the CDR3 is TGTGCCAGTAGTATAATTAGCTCTACACGAAATGAGCAGTTCTTC.

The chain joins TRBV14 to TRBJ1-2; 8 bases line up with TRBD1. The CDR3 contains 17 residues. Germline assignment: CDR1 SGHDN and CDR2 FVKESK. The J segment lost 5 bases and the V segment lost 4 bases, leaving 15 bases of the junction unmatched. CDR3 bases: TGTGCCAGCAGCCCCCTCACAGACAGGGGTATGCGTTATGGCTACACCTTC. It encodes CASSPLTDRGMRYGYTF.

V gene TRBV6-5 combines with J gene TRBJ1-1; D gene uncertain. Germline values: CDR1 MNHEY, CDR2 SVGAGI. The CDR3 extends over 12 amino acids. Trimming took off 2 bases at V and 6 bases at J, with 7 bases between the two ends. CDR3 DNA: TGTGCCAGCAGTTACCGCGGGGCTGAAGCTTTCTTT. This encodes CASSYRGAEAFF.

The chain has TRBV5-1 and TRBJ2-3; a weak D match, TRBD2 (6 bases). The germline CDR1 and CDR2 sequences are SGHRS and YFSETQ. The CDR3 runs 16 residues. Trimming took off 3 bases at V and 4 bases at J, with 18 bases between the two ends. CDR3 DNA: TGCGCCAGCAGCTCGGACGGGAGCGATCGGGCAGATACGCAGTATTTT. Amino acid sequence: CASSSDGSDRADTQYF.

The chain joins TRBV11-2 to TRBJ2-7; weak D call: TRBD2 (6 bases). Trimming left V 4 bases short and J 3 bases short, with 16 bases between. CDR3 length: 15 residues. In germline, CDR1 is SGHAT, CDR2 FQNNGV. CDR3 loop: CASSSLAEGNYEQYF. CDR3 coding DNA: TGTGCCAGCAGCTCACTAGCAGAAGGGAACTACGAGCAGTACTTC.

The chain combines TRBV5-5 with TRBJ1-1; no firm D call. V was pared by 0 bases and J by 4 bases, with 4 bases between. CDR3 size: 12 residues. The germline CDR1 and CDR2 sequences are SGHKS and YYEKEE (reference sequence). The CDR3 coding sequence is TGTGCCAGCAGCTTGGGCAGCACTGAAGCTTTCTTT. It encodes CASSLGSTEAFF.

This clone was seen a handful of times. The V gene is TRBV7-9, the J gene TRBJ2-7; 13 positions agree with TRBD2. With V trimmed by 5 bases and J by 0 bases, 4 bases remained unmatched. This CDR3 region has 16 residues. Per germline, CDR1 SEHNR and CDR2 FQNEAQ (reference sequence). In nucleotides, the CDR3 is TGTGCCAGCAGCCTCGGACTAGCGGGAGCCTCCTACGAGCAGTACTTC. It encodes CASSLGLAGASYEQYF.

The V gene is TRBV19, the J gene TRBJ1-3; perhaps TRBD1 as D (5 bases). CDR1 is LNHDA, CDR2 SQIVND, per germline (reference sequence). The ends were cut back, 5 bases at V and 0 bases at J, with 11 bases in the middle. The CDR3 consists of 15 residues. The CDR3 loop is CASSPQDYSGNTIYF. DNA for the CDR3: TGTGCCAGTAGTCCACAGGACTACTCTGGAAACACCATATATTTT.

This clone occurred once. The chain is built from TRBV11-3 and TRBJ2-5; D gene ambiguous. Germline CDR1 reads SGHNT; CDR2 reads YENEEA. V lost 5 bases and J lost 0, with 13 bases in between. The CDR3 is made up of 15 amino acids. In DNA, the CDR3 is TGTGCCAGCAGCCGAGGTGCGTCCCACCAAGAGACCCAGTACTTC. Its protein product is CASSRGASHQETQYF.

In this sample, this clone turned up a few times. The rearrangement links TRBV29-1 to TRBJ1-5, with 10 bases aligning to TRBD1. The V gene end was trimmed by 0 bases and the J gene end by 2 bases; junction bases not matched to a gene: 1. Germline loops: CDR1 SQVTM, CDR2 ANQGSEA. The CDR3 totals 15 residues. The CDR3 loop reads CSVEDGTGGNQPQHF. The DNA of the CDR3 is TGCAGCGTTGAAGATGGGACAGGGGGCAATCAGCCCCAGCATTTT.

Here the CDR3 DNA reads TGCGCCAGCAGCTTGTCGGGGGGGCCGAATGAGCAGTTCTTC. This translates into CASSLSGGPNEQFF. J is TRBJ2-1 and V is TRBV5-1; 8 nucleotides agree with TRBD2. Germline CDR1 SGHRS, CDR2 YFSETQ. Trimming at V came to 1 base and at J to 7 bases, leaving 4 bases not matched to a gene. CDR3 length: 14 amino acids.

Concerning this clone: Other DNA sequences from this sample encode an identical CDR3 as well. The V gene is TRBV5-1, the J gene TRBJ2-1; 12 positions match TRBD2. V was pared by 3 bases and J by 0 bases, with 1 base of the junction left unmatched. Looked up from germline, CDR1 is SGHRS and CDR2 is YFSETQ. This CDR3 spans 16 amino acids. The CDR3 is CASSSTSGSSYNEQFF. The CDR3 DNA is TGCGCCAGCAGCTCGACTAGCGGGAGCTCCTACAATGAGCAGTTCTTC.

This CDR3 is CASSPGLAASPSEHEQYF. The DNA of the CDR3 is TGTGCCAGCAGCCCGGGACTAGCGGCCTCCCCGTCGGAGCACGAGCAGTACTTC. This sequence joins TRBV7-9 and TRBJ2-7; 11 nucleotides line up with TRBD2. V gave up 5 bases and J gave up 5 bases; unmatched junction bases: 17. This CDR3 is 18 amino acids long. The germline V gene has CDR1 SEHNR and CDR2 FQNEAQ (reference sequence). The variable domain in full, with the rest retrieved from reference TRBV7-9 and TRBJ2-7, is DTGVSQNPRHKITKRGQNVTFRCDPISEHNRLYWYRQTLGQGPEFLTYFQNEAQLEKSRLLSDRFSAERPKGSFSTLEIQRTEQGDSAMYLCASSPGLAASPSEHEQYFGPGTRLTVT.

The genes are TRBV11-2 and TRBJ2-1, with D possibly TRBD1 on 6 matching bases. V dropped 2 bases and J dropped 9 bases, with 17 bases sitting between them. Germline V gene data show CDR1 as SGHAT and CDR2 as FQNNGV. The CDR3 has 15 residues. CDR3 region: CASSLSPDSATEQFF. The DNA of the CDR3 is TGTGCCAGCAGCTTATCTCCGGACAGTGCTACTGAGCAGTTCTTC.

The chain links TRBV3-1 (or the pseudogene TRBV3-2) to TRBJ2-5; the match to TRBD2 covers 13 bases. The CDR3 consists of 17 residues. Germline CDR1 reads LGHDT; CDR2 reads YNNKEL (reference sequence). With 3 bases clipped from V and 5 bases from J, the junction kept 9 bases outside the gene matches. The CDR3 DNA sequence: TGTGCCAGCAGCCATGACCGACTAGCGGGGGGCCCGGAGACCCAGTACTTC. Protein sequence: CASSHDRLAGGPETQYF.

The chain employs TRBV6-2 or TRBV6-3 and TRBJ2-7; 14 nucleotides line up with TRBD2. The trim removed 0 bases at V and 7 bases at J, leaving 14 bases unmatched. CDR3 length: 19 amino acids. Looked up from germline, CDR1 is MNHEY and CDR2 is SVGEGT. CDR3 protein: CASSYSGLAGGPIRGEQYF. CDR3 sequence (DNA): TGTGCCAGCAGTTACTCCGGACTAGCGGGAGGCCCGATTAGGGGTGAGCAGTACTTC.

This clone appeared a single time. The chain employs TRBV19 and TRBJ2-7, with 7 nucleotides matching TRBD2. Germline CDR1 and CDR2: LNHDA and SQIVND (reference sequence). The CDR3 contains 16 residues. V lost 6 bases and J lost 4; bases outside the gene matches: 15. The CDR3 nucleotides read TGTGCCAGTAGCCAAGGGAAACCGGGACTATTATACGAGCAGTACTTC. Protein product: CASSQGKPGLLYEQYF.

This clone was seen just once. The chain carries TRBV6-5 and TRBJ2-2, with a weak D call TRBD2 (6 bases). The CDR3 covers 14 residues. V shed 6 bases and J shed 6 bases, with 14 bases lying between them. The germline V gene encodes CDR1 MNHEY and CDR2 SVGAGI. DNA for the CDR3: TGTGCCAGCAGGGGGGGTCCGTTCCCCGGGGAGCTGTTTTTT. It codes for CASRGGPFPGELFF.

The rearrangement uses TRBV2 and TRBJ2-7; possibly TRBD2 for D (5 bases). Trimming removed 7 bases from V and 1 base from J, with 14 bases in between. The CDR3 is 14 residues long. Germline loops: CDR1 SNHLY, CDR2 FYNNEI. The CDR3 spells CASNGLATSYEQYF. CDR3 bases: TGTGCCAGCAACGGACTCGCGACTTCCTACGAGCAGTACTTC.

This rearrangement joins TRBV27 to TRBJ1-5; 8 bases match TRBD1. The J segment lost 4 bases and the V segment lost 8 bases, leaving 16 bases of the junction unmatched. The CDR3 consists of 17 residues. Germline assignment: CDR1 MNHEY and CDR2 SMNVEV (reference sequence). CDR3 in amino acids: CASGTQQGVAPNQPQHF. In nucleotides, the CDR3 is TGTGCCAGCGGGACCCAACAGGGGGTGGCCCCGAATCAGCCCCAGCATTTT.

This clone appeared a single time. The CDR3 nucleotides read TGTGCCAGCGCCTCGGGGGGACTTTACACCGGGGAGCTGTTTTTT. Encoded protein: CASASGGLYTGELFF. This chain joins TRBV28 and TRBJ2-2, with 7 bases that match TRBD2. In germline, CDR1 is MDHEN, CDR2 SYDVKM. The CDR3 contains 15 residues. V lost 8 bases and J lost 3; bases outside the gene matches: 9.

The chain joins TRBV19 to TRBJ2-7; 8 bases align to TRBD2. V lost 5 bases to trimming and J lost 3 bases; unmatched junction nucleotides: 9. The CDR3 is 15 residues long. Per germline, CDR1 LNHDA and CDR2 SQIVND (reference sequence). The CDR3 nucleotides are TGTGCCAGTAGTGCCACTAGCGGCAACTTCTACGAGCAGTACTTC. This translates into CASSATSGNFYEQYF.

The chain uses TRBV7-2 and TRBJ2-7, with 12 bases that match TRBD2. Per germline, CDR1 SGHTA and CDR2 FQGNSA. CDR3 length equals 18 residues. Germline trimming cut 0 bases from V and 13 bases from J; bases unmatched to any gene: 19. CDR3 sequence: CASSLAVPLTSGGAPGYF. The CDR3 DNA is TGTGCCAGCAGCTTAGCGGTTCCATTGACTAGCGGGGGCGCCCCCGGATACTTC.